This TCR beta chain was recovered during a study of shared clonotypes between healthy human individuals. The assay was immunoSEQ multiplex PCR, and TCRdb's table has in-frame clones only and misses some. Seen here are about 2.5 million clones, roughly 92% observed once, and the top ten hold roughly 0.34%. CDR1 is KGHSH and CDR2 is LQKENI in the germline V gene. V lost 3 bases to trimming and J lost 1 base; unmatched junction nucleotides: 8. The CDR3 is 16 residues long. Broader study findings: Enrolling few donors narrowed the genetic and exposure-history diversity that was represented.

Donors included only healthy HIV-negative adults lacking recent acute infections or vaccinations. This clone was observed once. No antigen is known for it. Sequencing was done on a sample of naive CD4+ T cells from PBMCs. Subset indicated: CD45RA+ positively selected. The receptor's source is a young man in good health. Some clones in this sample may be carry-over from other donors' samples. The chain has TRBV18 and TRBJ1-2; 7 bases match TRBD1. CDR3 amino acids: CASSPLGQAVNYGYTF. CDR3 bases: TGTGCCAGCTCACCCCTAGGACAGGCGGTTAACTATGGCTACACCTTC.